These 20 T cell receptor beta chains were all obtained from the same sample, sequenced in a study of cytomegalovirus exposure and HLA in healthy donors. The PCR had 60 Vbeta and 13 Jbeta primers. Libraries were prepared by immunoSEQ multiplex PCR; TCRdb keeps only in-frame clonotypes and omits some of them. The data contain under 200,000 clones, 68% of them seen just once; the ten biggest clones take up approximately 1.3%. Sequencing used PBMCs. These receptors were collected from a man aged 50 to 60 in good health and CMV-seronegative.

The chain combines TRBV7-2 with TRBJ2-5, with 11 bases identical to TRBD1. Germline-derived CDR1 and CDR2 are SGHTA and FQGNSA. J was trimmed by 1 base and V by 4 bases; bases with no gene match: 11. This CDR3 contains 18 residues. Here the CDR3 DNA reads TGTGCCAGCAGCTCGCCACTCCGGGACAGGGGGGCCCAAGAGACCCAGTACTTC. It yields the protein CASSSPLRDRGAQETQYF. The full variable domain, in which reference TRBV7-2 and TRBJ2-5 provide the parts outside the CDR3, is GAGVSQSPSNKVTEKGKDVELRCDPISGHTALYWYRQSLGQGLEFLIYFQGNSAPDKSGLPSDRFSAERTGGSVSTLTIQRTQQEDSAVYLCASSSPLRDRGAQETQYFGPGTRLLVL.

This clone has a handful of counts. The chain joins TRBV7-9 to TRBJ1-1, with D perhaps matching TRBD1 (5 bases). The CDR3 spans 14 residues. The V gene lost 7 bases and the J gene lost 1 base, with 13 bases spanning the gap. In germline, CDR1 is SEHNR, CDR2 FQNEAQ (reference sequence). The CDR3 here is CASTLGQANTEAFF. CDR3 DNA sequence: TGTGCCAGCACCCTGGGGCAGGCGAACACTGAAGCTTTCTTT.

The chain joins TRBV6-5 to TRBJ2-7, with a weak D call TRBD1 (5 bases). Trimming stripped 0 bases from V and 4 bases from J, with 16 bases between. There are 16 residues in the CDR3. Germline lookup yields CDR1 MNHEY and CDR2 SVGAGI. CDR3 region: CASSYSRQPGRYEQYF. CDR3 DNA sequence: TGTGCCAGCAGTTACTCTAGACAGCCAGGCAGGTACGAGCAGTACTTC.

This clone came up once. V and J are TRBV6-5 and TRBJ1-4; 9 positions match TRBD1. The CDR3 is made up of 15 amino acids. Germline lookup yields CDR1 MNHEY and CDR2 SVGAGI. V shed 0 bases and J 8 bases; nucleotides not matched to a gene: 4. The CDR3 is CASSYSTGGSEKLFF. The DNA of the CDR3 is TGTGCCAGCAGTTACTCGACAGGGGGATCAGAAAAACTGTTTTTT.

The V gene is TRBV6-1, the J gene TRBJ1-2, with TRBD1 matching 9 bases. Germline CDR1 is MNHNS and CDR2 is SASEGT. The CDR3 runs 18 residues. The J segment lost 4 bases and the V segment lost 0 bases, leaving 12 bases of the junction unmatched. In DNA, the CDR3 is TGTGCCAGCAGTGAAGCAGGGACAGGGTTCGTCGGTTCCTATGGCTACACCTTC. Protein sequence: CASSEAGTGFVGSYGYTF.

The V call is TRBV7-9, the J call TRBJ2-7, with D unclear. V lost 1 base, J lost 0 bases, and 10 bases lay in between. Germline-derived CDR1 and CDR2 are SEHNR and FQNEAQ (reference sequence). This CDR3 has 15 residues. The CDR3 bases are TGTGCCAGCAGCTTAGGACCTTCTAGCTCCTACGAGCAGTACTTC. This gives the protein CASSLGPSSSYEQYF.

The CDR3 protein is CASSLEFLAGAPTGEQFF. The CDR3 bases are TGTGCCAGCAGCTTAGAATTTCTAGCGGGGGCCCCTACAGGTGAGCAGTTCTTC. The V call is TRBV5-4, the J call TRBJ2-1; 10 bases are shared with TRBD2. Germline-derived CDR1 and CDR2 are SGHNT and YYREEE (reference sequence). With V trimmed by 2 bases and J by 9 bases, 17 bases remained unmatched. The CDR3 contains 18 residues.

This chain links TRBV5-4 with TRBJ1-1; 8 bases fit TRBD1. CDR3 length: 15 amino acids. Germline CDR1 reads SGHNT; CDR2 reads YYREEE (reference sequence). V lost 6 bases, J lost 7 bases, and 14 bases stayed unmatched. The CDR3 here is CASTSRRDRMDEAFF. The CDR3 DNA is TGTGCCAGCACCTCCCGGCGGGACAGGATGGATGAAGCTTTCTTT.

The chain is built from TRBV4-2 and TRBJ2-7; 15 bases fit TRBD2. From germline, CDR1 is LGHNA and CDR2 YNFKEQ. CDR3 length equals 18 residues. With V trimmed by 3 bases and J by 0 bases, 6 bases remained unmatched. The CDR3 DNA reads as TGTGCCAGCAGCCAGAAAGGACTAGCGGGGGGGAGCTCCTACGAGCAGTACTTC. Its protein is CASSQKGLAGGSSYEQYF.

The chain is built from TRBV5-1 and TRBJ2-1, with 7 bases fitting TRBD1. The CDR3 runs 18 residues. V lost 2 bases and J lost 5; bases outside the gene matches: 16. Germline values: CDR1 SGHRS, CDR2 YFSETQ. The CDR3 region is CASSFTQTGAPFNNEQFF. The CDR3 region has the DNA TGCGCCAGCAGCTTCACTCAAACAGGGGCACCTTTTAACAATGAGCAGTTCTTC.

In this sample, this clone turned up once. The gene calls are TRBV6-1 and TRBJ2-2; TRBD1 matches 9 bases. CDR1 is MNHNS and CDR2 is SASEGT in the germline V gene. The V segment lost 5 bases and the J segment 1 base; nucleotides outside the gene matches: 2. This CDR3 has 15 amino acids. CDR3 residues: CASSRQGVNTGELFF. The CDR3 DNA follows: TGTGCCAGCAGTAGACAGGGGGTGAACACCGGGGAGCTGTTTTTT.

V and J are TRBV5-1 and TRBJ1-2, with 9 bases lining up with TRBD1. V shed 0 bases, J shed 8 bases, and the junction held 5 bases outside the gene matches. In germline, CDR1 is SGHRS, CDR2 YFSETQ. The CDR3 consists of 14 residues. As DNA, the CDR3 is TGCGCCAGCAGCTTGGGGGGACAGGGAGAAGGCTACACCTTC. Translating it yields CASSLGGQGEGYTF.

V is TRBV4-1 and J is TRBJ2-7; no firm D call. CDR3 size: 15 residues. The ends were cut back, 1 base at V and 6 bases at J, with 16 bases in the middle. Germline V gene sequence: CDR1 MGHRA, CDR2 YSYEKL. CDR3 sequence: CASSQGPLGSLEQYF. In DNA form, the CDR3 reads TGCGCCAGCAGCCAAGGACCGTTGGGCTCTCTCGAGCAGTACTTC.

The CDR3 coding sequence is TGCGCCAGCAGCCCTGGACTAGCGTGGTACCAAGAGACCCAGTACTTC. This translates into CASSPGLAWYQETQYF. The chain links TRBV5-1 to TRBJ2-5; TRBD2 matches at 9 bases. Germline lookup yields CDR1 SGHRS and CDR2 YFSETQ. Germline trimming cut 4 bases from V and 0 bases from J; bases unmatched to any gene: 7. The CDR3 has 16 residues.

The sample holds a few counts of this clone. V is TRBV14 and J is TRBJ2-1; tentative D call: TRBD1 (6 bases). This CDR3 spans 16 amino acids. V shed 4 bases and J shed 5 bases, with 18 bases lying between them. In germline, CDR1 is SGHDN, CDR2 FVKESK. CDR3 sequence: CASSPGLSTGNNEQFF. The CDR3 nucleotides read TGTGCCAGCAGCCCAGGTTTGAGTACAGGGAACAATGAGCAGTTCTTC.

CDR3 in amino acids: CASSWTGTSSEQYF. In DNA form, the CDR3 reads TGTGCCAGCAGCTGGACAGGAACGAGCAGCGAGCAGTACTTC. The gene calls are TRBV9 and TRBJ2-7; 7 bases align to TRBD1. The CDR3 consists of 14 residues. V gave up 4 bases and J gave up 6 bases; unmatched junction bases: 10. Germline-derived CDR1 and CDR2 are SGDLS and YYNGEE.

CDR3 nucleotide sequence: TGTGCCAGTAGTGTTTACTCTGGGGCCAACGTCCTGACTTTC. It encodes CASSVYSGANVLTF. V and J are TRBV19 and TRBJ2-6; D gene ambiguous. The V gene's germline CDR1 is LNHDA and CDR2 SQIVND (reference sequence). The CDR3 is 14 amino acids. V shed 5 bases and J shed 0 bases, with 5 bases lying between them.

This rearrangement joins TRBV5-6 to TRBJ2-1; the D gene is possibly TRBD2 (5 bases). The ends were cut back, 4 bases at V and 3 bases at J, with 20 bases in the middle. CDR3 length: 17 amino acids. Germline CDR1 and CDR2: SGHDT and YYEEEE. The CDR3 nucleotides read TGTGCCAGCAGCGCCCCGGGGAAGAGGGCAGGCTACAATGAGCAGTTCTTC. Residues: CASSAPGKRAGYNEQFF.

The chain employs TRBV7-9 and TRBJ1-2; D call uncertain. V was pared by 1 base and J by 5 bases, with 8 bases between. Germline CDR1 SEHNR, CDR2 FQNEAQ (reference sequence). The CDR3 is 13 amino acids. Here the CDR3 reads CASSLVGGYGYTF. Here the CDR3 DNA reads TGTGCCAGCAGCTTAGTTGGAGGTTATGGCTACACCTTC.

The chain is built from TRBV19 and TRBJ1-5; TRBD1 matches at 9 bases. The CDR3 length is 14 residues. J gave up 6 bases and V 8 bases, and 8 bases lay outside the gene matches. Germline V gives CDR1 LNHDA, CDR2 SQIVND (reference sequence). DNA for the CDR3: TGTGCCAGTCTGAGTGGGGACAGGGTTCAGCCCCAGCATTTT. Encoded protein: CASLSGDRVQPQHF.